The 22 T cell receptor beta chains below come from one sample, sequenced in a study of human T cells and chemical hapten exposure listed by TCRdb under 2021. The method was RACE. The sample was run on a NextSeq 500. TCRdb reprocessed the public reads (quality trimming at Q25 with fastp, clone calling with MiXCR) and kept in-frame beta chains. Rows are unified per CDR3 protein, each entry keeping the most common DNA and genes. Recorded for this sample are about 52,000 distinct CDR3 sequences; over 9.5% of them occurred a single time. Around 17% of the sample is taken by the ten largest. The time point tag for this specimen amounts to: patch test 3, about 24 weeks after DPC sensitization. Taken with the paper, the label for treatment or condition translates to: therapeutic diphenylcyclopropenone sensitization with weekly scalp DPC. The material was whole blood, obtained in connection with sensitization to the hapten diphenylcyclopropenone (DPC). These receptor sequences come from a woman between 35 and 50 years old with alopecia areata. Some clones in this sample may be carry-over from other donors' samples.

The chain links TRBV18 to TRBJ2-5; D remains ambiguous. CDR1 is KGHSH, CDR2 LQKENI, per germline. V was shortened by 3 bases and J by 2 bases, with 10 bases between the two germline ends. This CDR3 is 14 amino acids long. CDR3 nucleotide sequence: TGTGCCAGCTCACCTTCTTTAGGTCAAGAGACCCAGTACTTC. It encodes CASSPSLGQETQYF.

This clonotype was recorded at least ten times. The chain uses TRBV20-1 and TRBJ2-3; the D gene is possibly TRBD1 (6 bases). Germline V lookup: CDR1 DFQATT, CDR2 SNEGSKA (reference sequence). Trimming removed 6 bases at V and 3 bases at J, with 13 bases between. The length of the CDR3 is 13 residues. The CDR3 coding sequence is TGCAGTGCCCAGCTGGGGGCGACAGATACGCAGTATTTT. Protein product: CSAQLGATDTQYF.

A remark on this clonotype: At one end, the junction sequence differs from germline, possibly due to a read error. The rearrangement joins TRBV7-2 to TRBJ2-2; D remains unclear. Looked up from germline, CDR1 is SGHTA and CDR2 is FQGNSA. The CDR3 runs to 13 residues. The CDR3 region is CASSFSNTGELFF. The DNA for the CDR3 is TGCGCCAGCAGCTTCTCGAACACCGGGGAGCTGTTTTTT. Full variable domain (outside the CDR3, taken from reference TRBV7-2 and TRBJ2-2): GAGVSQSPSNKVTEKGKDVELRCDPISGHTALYWYRQSLGQGLEFLIYFQGNSAPDKSGLPSDRFSAERTGGSVSTLTIQRTQQEDSAVYLCASSFSNTGELFFGEGSRLTVL.

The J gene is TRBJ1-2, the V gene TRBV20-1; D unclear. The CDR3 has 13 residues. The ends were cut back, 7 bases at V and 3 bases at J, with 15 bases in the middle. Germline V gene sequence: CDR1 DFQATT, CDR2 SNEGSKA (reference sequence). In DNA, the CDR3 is TGCAGTGTCTTCGTTCCACAGCACTATGGCTACACCTTC. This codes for CSVFVPQHYGYTF.

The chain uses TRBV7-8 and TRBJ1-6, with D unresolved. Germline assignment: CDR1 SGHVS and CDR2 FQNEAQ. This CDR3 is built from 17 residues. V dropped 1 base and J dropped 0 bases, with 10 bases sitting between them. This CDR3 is CASSLDNGSSYNSPLHF. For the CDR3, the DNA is TGTGCCAGCAGCTTAGATAACGGGAGCTCCTATAATTCACCCCTCCACTTT.

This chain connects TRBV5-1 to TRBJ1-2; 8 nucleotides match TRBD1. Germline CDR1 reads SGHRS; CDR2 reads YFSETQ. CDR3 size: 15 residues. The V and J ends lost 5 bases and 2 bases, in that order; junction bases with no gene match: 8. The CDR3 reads CASRRPGQENYGYTF. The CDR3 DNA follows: TGCGCCAGCAGGCGCCCGGGACAGGAGAACTATGGCTACACCTTC.

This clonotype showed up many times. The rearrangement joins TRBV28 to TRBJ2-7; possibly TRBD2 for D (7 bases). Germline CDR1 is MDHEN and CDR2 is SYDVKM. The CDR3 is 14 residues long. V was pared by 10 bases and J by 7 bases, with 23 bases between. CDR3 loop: CATQPLGGPKEQYF. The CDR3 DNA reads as TGTGCCACCCAACCTCTCGGGGGGCCCAAGGAGCAGTACTTC.

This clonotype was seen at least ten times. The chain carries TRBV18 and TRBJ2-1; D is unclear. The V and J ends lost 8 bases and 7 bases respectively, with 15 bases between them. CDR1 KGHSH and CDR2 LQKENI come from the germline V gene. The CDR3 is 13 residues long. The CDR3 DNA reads TGTGCCAGCGGACGGACGGAAAAGAATGAGCAGTTCTTC. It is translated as CASGRTEKNEQFF.

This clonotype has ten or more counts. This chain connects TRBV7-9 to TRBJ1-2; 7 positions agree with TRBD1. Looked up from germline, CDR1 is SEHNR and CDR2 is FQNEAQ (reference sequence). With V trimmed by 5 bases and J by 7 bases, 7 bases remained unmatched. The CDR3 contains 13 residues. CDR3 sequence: CASSIDRDSGYTF. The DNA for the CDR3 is TGTGCCAGCAGCATTGACAGGGATTCTGGCTACACCTTC.

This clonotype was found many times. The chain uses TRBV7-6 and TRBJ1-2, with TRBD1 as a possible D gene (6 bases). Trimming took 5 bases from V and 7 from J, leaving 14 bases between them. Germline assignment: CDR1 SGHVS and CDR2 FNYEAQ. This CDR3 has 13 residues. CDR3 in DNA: TGTGCCAGCAGCCCCACGGGGGCGAGTGGCTACACCTTC. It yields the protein CASSPTGASGYTF.

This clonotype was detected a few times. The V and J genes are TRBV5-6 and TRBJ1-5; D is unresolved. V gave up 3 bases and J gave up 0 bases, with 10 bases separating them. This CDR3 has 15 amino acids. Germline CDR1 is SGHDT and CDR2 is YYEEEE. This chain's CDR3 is CASSSQKYSNQPQHF. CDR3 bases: TGTGCCAGCAGCTCACAGAAATATAGCAATCAGCCCCAGCATTTT.

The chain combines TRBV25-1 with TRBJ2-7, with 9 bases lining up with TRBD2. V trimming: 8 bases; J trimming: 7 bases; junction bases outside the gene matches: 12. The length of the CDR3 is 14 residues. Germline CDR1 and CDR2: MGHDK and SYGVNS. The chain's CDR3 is CASSPLAGLLEQYF. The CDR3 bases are TGTGCCAGCTCCCCGCTAGCGGGGTTGCTAGAGCAGTACTTC.

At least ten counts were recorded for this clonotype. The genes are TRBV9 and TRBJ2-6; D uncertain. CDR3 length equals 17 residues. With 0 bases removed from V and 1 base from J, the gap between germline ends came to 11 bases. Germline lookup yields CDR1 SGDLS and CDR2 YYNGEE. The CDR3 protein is CASSVGHVASGANVLTF. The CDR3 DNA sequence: TGTGCCAGCAGCGTAGGGCACGTCGCATCTGGGGCCAACGTCCTGACTTTC.

CDR3 sequence (DNA): TGTGCCAGCAGCTTCGGAGTGGGGCAGCCCCAGCATTTT. This gives the protein CASSFGVGQPQHF. This chain joins TRBV5-6 and TRBJ1-5; D is undetermined. The V and J ends lost 2 bases and 7 bases respectively, with 10 bases between them. Germline loops: CDR1 SGHDT, CDR2 YYEEEE. This CDR3 comprises 13 residues.

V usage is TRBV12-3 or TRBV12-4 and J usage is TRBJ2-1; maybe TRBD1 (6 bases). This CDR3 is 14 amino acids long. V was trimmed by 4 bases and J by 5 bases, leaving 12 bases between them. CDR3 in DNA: TGTGCCAGCAGTTCCCGTGGGGGCCACAATGAGCAGTTCTTC. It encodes CASSSRGGHNEQFF.

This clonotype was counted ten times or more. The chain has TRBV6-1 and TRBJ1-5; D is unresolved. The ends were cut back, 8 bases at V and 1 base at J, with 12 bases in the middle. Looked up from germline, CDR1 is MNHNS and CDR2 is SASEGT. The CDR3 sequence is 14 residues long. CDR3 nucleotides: TGTGCCAGCCCTTGGGGAGTCAGCAATCAGCCCCAGCATTTT. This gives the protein CASPWGVSNQPQHF.

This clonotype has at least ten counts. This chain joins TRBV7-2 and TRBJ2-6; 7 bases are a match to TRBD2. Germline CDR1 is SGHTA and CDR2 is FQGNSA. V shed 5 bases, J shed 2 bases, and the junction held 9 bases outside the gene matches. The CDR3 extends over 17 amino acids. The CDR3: CASSTRGGTTGANVLTF. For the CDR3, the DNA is TGTGCCAGCAGCACCCGGGGAGGGACTACTGGGGCCAACGTCCTGACTTTC.

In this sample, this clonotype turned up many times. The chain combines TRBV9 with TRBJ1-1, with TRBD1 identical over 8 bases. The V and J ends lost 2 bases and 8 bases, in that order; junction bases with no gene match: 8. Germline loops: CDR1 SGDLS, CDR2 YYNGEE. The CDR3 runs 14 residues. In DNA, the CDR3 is TGTGCCAGCAGCGTCTTGGATGGACAGGGAGAAGCTTTCTTT. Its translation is CASSVLDGQGEAFF.

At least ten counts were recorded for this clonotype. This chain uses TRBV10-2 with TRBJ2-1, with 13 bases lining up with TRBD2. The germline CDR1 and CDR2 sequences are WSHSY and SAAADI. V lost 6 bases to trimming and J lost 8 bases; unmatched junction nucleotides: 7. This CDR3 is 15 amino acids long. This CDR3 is CASRDGTSGVDEQFF. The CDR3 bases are TGCGCCAGCAGAGACGGGACTAGCGGGGTCGATGAGCAGTTCTTC.

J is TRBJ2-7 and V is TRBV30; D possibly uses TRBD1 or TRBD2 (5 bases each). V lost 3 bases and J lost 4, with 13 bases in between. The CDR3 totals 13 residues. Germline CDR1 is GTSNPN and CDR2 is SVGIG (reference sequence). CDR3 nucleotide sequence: TGTGCCTGGAGGGGGGTCGTCCAGTACGAGCAGTACTTC. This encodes CAWRGVVQYEQYF.

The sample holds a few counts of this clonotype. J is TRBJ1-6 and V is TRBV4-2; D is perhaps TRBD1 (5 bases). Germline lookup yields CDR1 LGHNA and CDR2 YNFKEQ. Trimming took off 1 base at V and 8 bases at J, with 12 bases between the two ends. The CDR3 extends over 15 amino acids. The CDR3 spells CASSQGFGTDSPLHF. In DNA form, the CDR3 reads TGTGCCAGCAGCCAAGGGTTCGGGACCGATTCACCCCTCCACTTT.

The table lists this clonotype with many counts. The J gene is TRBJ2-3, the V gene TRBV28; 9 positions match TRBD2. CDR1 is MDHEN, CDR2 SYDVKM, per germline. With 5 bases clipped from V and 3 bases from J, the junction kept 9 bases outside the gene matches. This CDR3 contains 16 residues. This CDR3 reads CASSESGLALTDTQYF. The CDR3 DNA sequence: TGTGCCAGCAGTGAATCGGGACTAGCTCTTACAGATACGCAGTATTTT.